This is a list of T cell receptor beta chains from one sample in a study of CD8 T cells in Susac syndrome. Using its own MiXCR run on the immunoSEQ multiplex PCR reads, TCRdb lists one record per CDR3 protein. The data hold about 76,000 distinct CDR3 sequences, with over 85% observed a single time. The sequencing input was CD8+ T cells from PBMCs. The receptors shown here come from a human donor with Susac syndrome. Both conserved end residues are part of each CDR3. A D gene is named only where the DNA matches it firmly. The listing skips clone size in some rows; elsewhere it reads once, few, many or a size class.

v_call,cdr3_length,d_call,j_call,clone_size,cdr3_nt,cdr3_aa
TRBV5-1,18,TRBD2,TRBJ2-1,.,TGCGCCAGCAGCTTGGAATTTGCGGGAGGGAGCTCCTACAATGAGCAGTTCTTC,CASSLEFAGGSSYNEQFF
TRBV27,14,TRBD1,TRBJ2-4,.,TGTGCCAGCAGTTTCTCCCAGGGGGCGAACATTCAGTACTTC,CASSFSQGANIQYF
TRBV28,17,TRBD1,TRBJ2-1,.,TGTGCCAGCAGTCAAAATGCAGGGGGCCACTCCTACAATGAGCAGTTCTTC,CASSQNAGGHSYNEQFF
TRBV12-3/TRBV12-4,14,.,TRBJ1-5,.,TGTGCCAGCAGAGCTTGGGCCCTTAATCAGCCCCAGCATTTT,CASRAWALNQPQHF
TRBV30,12,.,TRBJ2-7,few,TGTGCCTGTTGGCTTAGCTCCTACGAGCAGTACTTC,CACWLSSYEQYF
TRBV28,16,.,TRBJ2-1,.,TGTGCCAGCAGTATTGGGGCACTTACCTCCTACAATGAGCAGTTCTTC,CASSIGALTSYNEQFF
TRBV29-1,13,.,TRBJ1-1,.,TGCAGCGTTGTCGGGGAGTCGGGGACTGAAGCTTTCTTT,CSVVGESGTEAFF
TRBV18,16,TRBD2,TRBJ2-1,.,TGTGCCAGCTCACCACCTAGCGGGGGGCCTGGGAATGAGCAGTTCTTC,CASSPPSGGPGNEQFF
TRBV5-4,15,.,TRBJ2-7,once,TGTGCCAGCTTCCCTTTCGGGAACAGGGCCCACGAGCAGTACTTC,CASFPFGNRAHEQYF
TRBV10-3,14,.,TRBJ1-2,.,TGTGCCATCAGTGAGGAGGTAGGGGGAATCGGCTACACCTTC,CAISEEVGGIGYTF
TRBV30,14,.,TRBJ1-5,.,TGTGCCTGGAGCGAAAAATGGGGGGGTCAGCCCCAGCATTTT,CAWSEKWGGQPQHF
TRBV18,15,.,TRBJ2-3,.,TGTGCCAGCTCACCACCCTCTGGGGGATCAGATACGCAGTATTTT,CASSPPSGGSDTQYF
TRBV5-1,15,.,TRBJ1-2,.,TGCGCCAGCAGCTTGGCTAATCAGGGAGCCTATGGCTACACCTTC,CASSLANQGAYGYTF
TRBV19,14,.,TRBJ2-3,.,TGTGCCAGTAGTATCGGGGAAACGGCAGATACGCAGTATTTT,CASSIGETADTQYF
TRBV27,15,.,TRBJ1-1,.,TGTGCCAGCAGTTTAATGTATGGAGTGAACACTGAAGCTTTCTTT,CASSLMYGVNTEAFF
TRBV4-3,20,TRBD1,TRBJ1-2,.,TGCGCCAGCAGCCAAGAAATCGGAGGGACAGTGCCGTCAGACTATTATGGCTACACCTTC,CASSQEIGGTVPSDYYGYTF
TRBV12-3/TRBV12-4,14,.,TRBJ1-1,.,TGTGCCAGCAGTTTTCGGGAGGGGAACACTGAAGCTTTCTTT,CASSFREGNTEAFF
TRBV25-1,13,.,TRBJ1-2,.,TGTGCCAGCAGTGAATCGGAGGGGTATGGCTACACCTTC,CASSESEGYGYTF
TRBV3-1,18,.,TRBJ1-4,once,TGTGCCAGCAGCCAAGATAGGGGGGGGACCGCAACTAATGAAAAACTGTTTTTT,CASSQDRGGTATNEKLFF
TRBV20-1,13,.,TRBJ1-1,.,TGCAGTGCCCGACAGTTGATGAACACTGAAGCTTTCTTT,CSARQLMNTEAFF
TRBV19,15,TRBD1,TRBJ1-2,.,TGTGCCAGTAGTACTCCGGGACAGGGAGACTATGGCTACACCTTC,CASSTPGQGDYGYTF
TRBV4-3,14,.,TRBJ2-3,.,TGCGCCAGCAGCCACCCTGGACTGACAGATACGCAGTATTTT,CASSHPGLTDTQYF
TRBV7-2,15,TRBD1,TRBJ1-1,.,TGTGCCAGCAGCTCCCTTTGGACAGGGGACCCTGAAGCTTTCTTT,CASSSLWTGDPEAFF
TRBV12-3/TRBV12-4,14,.,TRBJ1-3,.,TGTGCCAGCAGAACTTTGAGGGTTGGAAACACCATATATTTT,CASRTLRVGNTIYF
TRBV7-2,19,TRBD2,TRBJ2-7,.,TGTGCCAGCAGCCCGTGGGGACTAGCGGTCGAAACGAGCTCCTACGAGCAGTACTTC,CASSPWGLAVETSSYEQYF
TRBV19,15,TRBD1,TRBJ1-5,.,TGTGCCAGTAGTGTAGGGGGCGCGGGATTTCAGCCCCAGCATTTT,CASSVGGAGFQPQHF
TRBV7-2,16,TRBD2,TRBJ2-1,.,TGTGCCAGCAGCTACGGACTAGCGGTTCCCTACAATGAGCAGTTCTTC,CASSYGLAVPYNEQFF
TRBV25-1,14,.,TRBJ2-5,.,TGTGCCAGCAGTGAAAATAGGGGGGAAGAGACCCAGTACTTC,CASSENRGEETQYF
TRBV20-1,12,.,TRBJ2-5,.,TGCAGTGCTAGAAAAGGGGCGGAGACCCAGTACTTC,CSARKGAETQYF
TRBV12-3/TRBV12-4,14,.,TRBJ1-2,once,TGTGCCAGCAGCCCTTCAGGCGGTAACTATGGCTACACCTTC,CASSPSGGNYGYTF